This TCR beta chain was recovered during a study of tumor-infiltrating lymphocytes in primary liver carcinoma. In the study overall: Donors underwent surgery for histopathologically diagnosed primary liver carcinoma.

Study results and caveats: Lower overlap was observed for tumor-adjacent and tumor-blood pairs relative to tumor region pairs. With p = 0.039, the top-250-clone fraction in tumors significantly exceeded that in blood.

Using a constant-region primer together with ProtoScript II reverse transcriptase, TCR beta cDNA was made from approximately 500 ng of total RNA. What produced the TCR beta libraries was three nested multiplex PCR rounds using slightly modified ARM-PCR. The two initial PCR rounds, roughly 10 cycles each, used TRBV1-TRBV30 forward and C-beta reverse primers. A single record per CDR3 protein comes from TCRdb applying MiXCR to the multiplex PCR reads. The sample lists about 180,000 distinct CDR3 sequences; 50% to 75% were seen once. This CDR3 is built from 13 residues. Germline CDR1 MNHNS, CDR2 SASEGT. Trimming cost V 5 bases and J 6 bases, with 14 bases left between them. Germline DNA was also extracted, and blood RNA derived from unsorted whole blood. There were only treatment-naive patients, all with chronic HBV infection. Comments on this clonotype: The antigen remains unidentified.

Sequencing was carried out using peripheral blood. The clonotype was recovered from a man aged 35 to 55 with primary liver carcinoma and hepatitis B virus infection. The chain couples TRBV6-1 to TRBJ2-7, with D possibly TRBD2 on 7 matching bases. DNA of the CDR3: TGTGCCAGCAGTCTGAACAGGGAGGGCGAGCAGTACTTC. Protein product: CASSLNREGEQYF.